Below, 30 T cell receptor beta chains from the same sample are listed, as sequenced in a study of blood T cell repertoires in COVID-19. Libraries were prepared by immunoSEQ multiplex PCR; TCRdb keeps only in-frame clonotypes and omits some of them. The sample has under 70,000 clones, around 86% seen once. Specimen: peripheral blood. These receptor sequences come from a young woman with acute or convalescent COVID-19.

The chain has TRBV3-1 (or the pseudogene TRBV3-2) and TRBJ1-1, with D hard to call. This CDR3 region has 14 residues. CDR1 is LGHDT, CDR2 YNNKEL, per germline (reference sequence). The V and J ends lost 0 bases and 1 base respectively, with 6 bases between them. CDR3 region: CASSQDGRNTEAFF. The CDR3 coding sequence is TGTGCCAGCAGCCAAGATGGTAGGAACACTGAAGCTTTCTTT.

The gene calls are TRBV6-5 and TRBJ2-2; 7 bases are shared with TRBD1. The ends lost 6 bases at V and 2 bases at J; junction bases unmatched: 6. CDR3 length equals 15 residues. Germline loops: CDR1 MNHEY, CDR2 SVGAGI. The CDR3 DNA is TGTGCCAGCAGAAGGGGACAGCTAAACACCGGGGAGCTGTTTTTT. Residues: CASRRGQLNTGELFF.

The V call is TRBV29-1, the J call TRBJ1-1; maybe TRBD1 (6 bases). CDR3 length: 11 residues. Germline V lookup: CDR1 SQVTM, CDR2 ANQGSEA. With 6 bases removed from V and 11 bases from J, the gap between germline ends came to 16 bases. In DNA, the CDR3 is TGCAGCGTGTCGAGGCAGGGGAATGCTTTCTTT. Translating it yields CSVSRQGNAFF.

The chain recombines TRBV3-1 (or the pseudogene TRBV3-2) with TRBJ2-3; 7 bases map to TRBD2. CDR3 size: 16 residues. The germline V gene has CDR1 LGHDT and CDR2 YNNKEL (reference sequence). V shed 1 base, J shed 6 bases, and the junction held 10 bases outside the gene matches. In DNA form, the CDR3 reads TGTGCCAGCAGCCAAGTATATCCTAGCGGACGTGATACGCAGTATTTT. This codes for CASSQVYPSGRDTQYF.

V and J are TRBV24-1 and TRBJ2-3; tentatively, D is TRBD2 (5 bases). The CDR3 has 16 residues. Trimming pared 4 bases from V and 0 bases from J, leaving 13 bases between. The germline CDR1 and CDR2 sequences are KGHDR and SFDVKD. DNA for the CDR3: TGTGCCACCAGTGACCCGCGGGCAACTAGCACAGATACGCAGTATTTT. Protein sequence: CATSDPRATSTDTQYF.

The genes are TRBV4-2 and TRBJ2-1, with 8 bases matching TRBD2. The length of the CDR3 is 15 residues. The trim removed 0 bases at V and 5 bases at J, leaving 3 bases unmatched. Germline values: CDR1 LGHNA, CDR2 YNFKEQ. The CDR3 DNA reads as TGTGCCAGCAGCCAAGACCAGCGGGGGAACAATGAGCAGTTCTTC. This gives the protein CASSQDQRGNNEQFF.

The V call is TRBV13, the J call TRBJ2-2; TRBD1 might be the D (6 bases). The length of the CDR3 is 15 residues. The V end was cut by 2 bases, the J end by 2 bases, with 9 bases between. Germline V CDR1 and CDR2: PRHDT, FYEKMQ (reference sequence). In DNA, the CDR3 is TGTGCCAGCAGCTTAAACAGGGTAAACACCGGGGAGCTGTTTTTT. Amino acids: CASSLNRVNTGELFF.

With regard to this clone: The sample contains more than one DNA sequence encoding this CDR3. The chain carries TRBV7-2 and TRBJ1-1; perhaps TRBD1 as D (5 bases). Germline assignment: CDR1 SGHTA and CDR2 FQGNSA. CDR3 size: 14 residues. The ends were cut back, 1 base at V and 4 bases at J, with 10 bases in the middle. Written as DNA, the CDR3 is TGTGCCAGCAGCTTAGTGGGGGGAGGCACTGAAGCTTTCTTT. Amino acids: CASSLVGGGTEAFF.

In this sample, this clone turned up a few times. The chain joins TRBV5-1 to TRBJ1-4; D remains unclear. Per the germline V gene, CDR1 is SGHRS and CDR2 is YFSETQ. The CDR3 runs 15 residues. V shed 0 bases and J shed 4 bases, with 10 bases lying between them. As DNA, the CDR3 is TGCGCCAGCAGCTTGGCTTCAGAAAATAATGAAAAACTGTTTTTT. Protein sequence: CASSLASENNEKLFF.

The V call is TRBV4-3, the J call TRBJ2-1; 10 nucleotides match TRBD2. The CDR3 is 19 residues long. Germline V gene lookup returns CDR1 LGHNA and CDR2 YSLEER. The trim removed 4 bases at V and 3 bases at J, leaving 15 bases unmatched. The DNA for the CDR3 is TGCGCCAGCAGCCCCTTAGCGGGAGGAACCCCCCCTATCTACAATGAGCAGTTCTTC. It specifies CASSPLAGGTPPIYNEQFF.

This clone appeared once. V and J are TRBV16 and TRBJ2-7; tentative D call: TRBD2 (5 bases). Looked up from germline, CDR1 is KGHSY and CDR2 is FQNENV. CDR3 length: 14 residues. Trimming removed 4 bases at V and 3 bases at J, with 13 bases between. For the CDR3, the DNA is TGTGCCAGCAGCCGACCCCCTGGGAGCTACGAGCAGTACTTC. Translation: CASSRPPGSYEQYF.

V and J are TRBV19 and TRBJ1-2, with D possibly TRBD1 on 5 matching bases. The length of the CDR3 is 14 residues. Germline V gives CDR1 LNHDA, CDR2 SQIVND (reference sequence). Trimming removed 5 bases at V and 3 bases at J, with 13 bases between. The CDR3 sequence: CASSAAGGDYGYTF. In DNA form, the CDR3 reads TGTGCCAGTAGTGCCGCGGGGGGGGACTATGGCTACACCTTC.

V is TRBV27 and J is TRBJ2-1; no firm D call. This CDR3 has 13 amino acids. Germline-derived CDR1 and CDR2 are MNHEY and SMNVEV (reference sequence). V was shortened by 0 bases and J by 7 bases, with 7 bases between the two germline ends. CDR3 loop: CASSLSTENEQFF. The CDR3 DNA follows: TGTGCCAGCAGTTTATCAACCGAGAATGAGCAGTTCTTC.

The chain joins TRBV4-3 to TRBJ2-5; the D gene is possibly TRBD2 (6 bases). The CDR3 has 14 residues. V was shortened by 1 base and J by 2 bases, with 8 bases between the two germline ends. Germline V gives CDR1 LGHNA, CDR2 YSLEER. In DNA, the CDR3 is TGCGCCAGCAGCCAAGTTAGCGGACAAGAGACCCAGTACTTC. This encodes CASSQVSGQETQYF.

The rearrangement joins TRBV11-2 to TRBJ2-2, with D possibly being TRBD2 (6 bases). V was trimmed by 4 bases and J by 5 bases, leaving 11 bases between them. The CDR3 length is 14 residues. CDR1 SGHAT and CDR2 FQNNGV come from the germline V gene. This CDR3 reads CASSYGGRTGELFF. The CDR3, as DNA: TGTGCCAGCAGCTATGGGGGGAGGACCGGGGAGCTGTTTTTT.

The CDR3 loop is CASSMAGDNSPLHF. CDR3 DNA: TGCGCCAGCTCCATGGCGGGGGATAATTCACCCCTCCACTTT. The V and J genes are TRBV10-2 and TRBJ1-6; D possibly corresponds to TRBD1 (5 bases). The CDR3 consists of 14 residues. V lost 8 bases and J 5 bases, leaving 13 bases between the germline ends. The germline gives CDR1 WSHSY, CDR2 SAAADI.

J is TRBJ1-2 and V is TRBV28; 8 nucleotides align to TRBD1. CDR1 is MDHEN and CDR2 is SYDVKM in the germline V gene. The length of the CDR3 is 16 residues. V shed 3 bases, J shed 6 bases, and the junction held 12 bases outside the gene matches. CDR3 in DNA: TGTGCCAGCAGTTTTGGGGGGACAGGCGACCTTAATGGCTACACCTTC. Its protein product is CASSFGGTGDLNGYTF.

The gene calls are TRBV11-3 and TRBJ1-5, with D uncertain. Trimming removed 5 bases from V and 1 base from J, with 6 bases in between. This CDR3 contains 13 residues. The germline V gene encodes CDR1 SGHNT and CDR2 YENEEA. CDR3 sequence (DNA): TGTGCCAGCAGCCCCAGGAGCAATCAGCCCCAGCATTTT. Its protein product is CASSPRSNQPQHF.

The rearrangement uses TRBV10-3 and TRBJ1-3; no clear D. V was trimmed by 1 base and J by 6 bases, leaving 7 bases between them. Germline V gives CDR1 ENHRY, CDR2 SYGVKD. CDR3 size: 13 residues. Here the CDR3 reads CAISEFGLNTIYF. The CDR3 DNA sequence: TGTGCCATCAGTGAGTTCGGACTAAACACCATATATTTT.

The chain employs TRBV5-1 and TRBJ2-1; 7 positions agree with TRBD2. Germline CDR1 and CDR2: SGHRS and YFSETQ. The CDR3 is made up of 18 amino acids. V lost 4 bases, J lost 1 base, and 14 bases stayed unmatched. DNA for the CDR3: TGCGCCAGCAGCCGAACCTCTCAACAGCGGGGTTCCTACAATGAGCAGTTCTTC. Amino acid sequence: CASSRTSQQRGSYNEQFF.

The chain employs TRBV28 and TRBJ1-1, with D hard to call. V gave up 6 bases and J gave up 0 bases, with 11 bases separating them. The CDR3 is 14 residues long. In germline, CDR1 is MDHEN, CDR2 SYDVKM. The CDR3 bases are TGTGCCAGCAGGGCTGAGGGAATGAACACTGAAGCTTTCTTT. Translation gives CASRAEGMNTEAFF.

For the CDR3, the DNA is TGTGCCAGCAGCCCCGGGACAGGGGGTTATTCACCCCTCCACTTT. As protein: CASSPGTGGYSPLHF. This chain uses TRBV5-5 with TRBJ1-6, with 11 nucleotides matching TRBD1. This CDR3 contains 15 residues. V was clipped by 4 bases and J by 8 bases; unmatched bases: 5. Looked up from germline, CDR1 is SGHKS and CDR2 is YYEKEE (reference sequence).

The chain joins TRBV7-9 to TRBJ2-7; 7 nucleotides align to TRBD1. The CDR3 totals 15 residues. V was clipped by 1 base and J by 0 bases; unmatched bases: 3. The germline V gene has CDR1 SEHNR and CDR2 FQNEAQ (reference sequence). CDR3 sequence: CASSLGYRGSYEQYF. For the CDR3, the DNA is TGTGCCAGCAGCTTAGGGTACAGGGGCTCCTACGAGCAGTACTTC.

This chain connects TRBV5-1 to TRBJ2-1; TRBD2 matches 15 bases. Unmatched junction bases numbered 6, after V lost 2 bases and J lost 6 bases. Germline V CDR1 and CDR2: SGHRS, YFSETQ. CDR3 length equals 17 residues. DNA of the CDR3: TGCGCCAGCAGCTTCGGACTAGCGGGGGGGCTGATCAATGAGCAGTTCTTC. This sequence encodes CASSFGLAGGLINEQFF.

The genes are TRBV5-4 and TRBJ2-3, with D perhaps TRBD2 (6 bases). The V and J ends lost 1 base and 1 base respectively, with 13 bases between them. In germline, CDR1 is SGHNT, CDR2 YYREEE (reference sequence). The CDR3 extends over 16 amino acids. This CDR3 is CASSLIGGYGTDTQYF. The DNA of the CDR3 is TGTGCCAGCAGCTTGATCGGGGGATATGGCACAGATACGCAGTATTTT.

V gene TRBV6-6 combines with J gene TRBJ1-4; 8 bases match TRBD1. Germline V CDR1 and CDR2: MNHNY, SVGAGI (reference sequence). The CDR3 loop spans 12 amino acids. V gave up 6 bases and J gave up 10 bases; unmatched junction bases: 4. The CDR3 protein is CASRHQGAKLFF. In nucleotides, the CDR3 is TGTGCCAGCAGGCACCAGGGGGCAAAACTGTTTTTT.

To note about this clone: The junction does not match germline at one end; this may be a read error. This chain joins TRBV30 and TRBJ2-7; D ambiguous. From germline, CDR1 is GTSNPN and CDR2 SVGIG (reference sequence). The CDR3 spans 12 residues. The CDR3 coding sequence is TGTGCCTGGAGAGTAAACTCCTTCGAGCAGTACTTC. Residues: CAWRVNSFEQYF.

CDR3 coding DNA: TGCAGCGTTGCAGAGGCGGGGAACACAGATACGCAGTATTTT. Its protein product is CSVAEAGNTDTQYF. The chain links TRBV29-1 to TRBJ2-3; D is perhaps TRBD2 (6 bases). CDR1 and CDR2 from the germline V gene are SQVTM and ANQGSEA. V was clipped by 4 bases and J by 2 bases, with 13 bases between them. This CDR3 is built from 14 residues.

About this clone itself: The junction and the germline gene differ at one end; a read error may be behind it. The V and J genes are TRBV18 and TRBJ1-2; D ambiguous. This CDR3 comprises 15 residues. Germline V gives CDR1 KGHSH, CDR2 LQKENI. The CDR3 sequence is CASSPLREINYGYTF. Written as DNA, the CDR3 is TGTGCCAGCTCCCCACTCCGCGAAATTAACTATGGCTACACCTTC.

The chain has TRBV6-5 and TRBJ2-5, with D possibly matching TRBD2 (6 bases). The CDR3 sequence is 15 residues long. CDR1 is MNHEY, CDR2 SVGAGI, per germline. V was trimmed by 2 bases and J by 0 bases, leaving 10 bases between them. CDR3 coding DNA: TGTGCCAGCAGTTACACTGGAGGGTACCAAGAGACCCAGTACTTC. It yields the protein CASSYTGGYQETQYF.